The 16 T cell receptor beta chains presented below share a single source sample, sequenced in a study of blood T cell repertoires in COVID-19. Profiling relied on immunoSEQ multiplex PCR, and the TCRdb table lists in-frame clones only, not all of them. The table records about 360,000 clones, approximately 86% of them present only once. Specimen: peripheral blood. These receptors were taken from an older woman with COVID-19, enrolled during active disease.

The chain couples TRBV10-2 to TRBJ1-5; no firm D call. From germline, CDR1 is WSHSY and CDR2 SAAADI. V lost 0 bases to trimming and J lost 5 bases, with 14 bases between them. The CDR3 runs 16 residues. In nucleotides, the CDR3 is TGCGCCAGCAGTGAGTCGAGCCTGGGCCCGTATCAGCCCCAGCATTTT. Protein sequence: CASSESSLGPYQPQHF.

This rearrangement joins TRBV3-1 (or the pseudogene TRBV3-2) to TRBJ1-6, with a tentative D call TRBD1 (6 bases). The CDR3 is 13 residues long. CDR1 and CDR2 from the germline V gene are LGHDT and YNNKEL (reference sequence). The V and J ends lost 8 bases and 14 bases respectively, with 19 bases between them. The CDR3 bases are TGTGCCAGCGGGGGCGCCCAGGAGTTCACCCTCCACTTT. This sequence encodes CASGGAQEFTLHF.

CDR3 sequence: CASSADRGYGYTF. The DNA for the CDR3 is TGCGCCAGCAGCGCGGACAGGGGCTATGGCTACACCTTC. This chain joins TRBV5-1 and TRBJ1-2, with 9 positions matching TRBD1. Germline V gene sequence: CDR1 SGHRS, CDR2 YFSETQ. The J segment lost 4 bases and the V segment lost 4 bases, leaving 2 bases of the junction unmatched. This CDR3 contains 13 residues.

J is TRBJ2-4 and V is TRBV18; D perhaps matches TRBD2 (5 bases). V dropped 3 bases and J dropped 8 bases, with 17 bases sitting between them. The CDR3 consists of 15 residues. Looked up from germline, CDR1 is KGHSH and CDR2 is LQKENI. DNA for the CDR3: TGTGCCAGCTCACCCGGGTTCGGGGTGAGAGACATTCAGTACTTC. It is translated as CASSPGFGVRDIQYF.

DNA of the CDR3: TGTGCCAGCAGACCACCCGGGACAGGTAGCAATGAGCAGTTCTTC. Its protein product is CASRPPGTGSNEQFF. The chain joins TRBV6-5 to TRBJ2-1; 8 bases align to TRBD1. V trimming: 6 bases; J trimming: 6 bases; junction bases outside the gene matches: 10. The CDR3 totals 15 residues. CDR1 is MNHEY and CDR2 is SVGAGI in the germline V gene.

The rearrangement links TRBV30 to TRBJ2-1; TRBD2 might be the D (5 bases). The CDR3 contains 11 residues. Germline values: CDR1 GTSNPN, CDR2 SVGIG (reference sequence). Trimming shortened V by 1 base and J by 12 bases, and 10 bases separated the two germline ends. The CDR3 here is CAWSAGVGQFF. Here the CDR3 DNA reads TGTGCCTGGAGTGCCGGGGTGGGGCAGTTCTTC. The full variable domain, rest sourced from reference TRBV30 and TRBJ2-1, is SQTIHQWPATLVQPVGSPLSLECTVEGTSNPNLYWYRQAAGRGLQLLFYSVGIGQISSEVPQNLSASRPQDRQFILSSKKLLLSDSGFYLCAWSAGVGQFFGPGTRLTVL.

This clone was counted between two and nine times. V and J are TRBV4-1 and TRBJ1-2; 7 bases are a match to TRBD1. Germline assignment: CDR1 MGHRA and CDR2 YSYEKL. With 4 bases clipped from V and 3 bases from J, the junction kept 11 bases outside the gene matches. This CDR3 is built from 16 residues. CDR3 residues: CASSLDPHRGDYGYTF. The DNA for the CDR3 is TGCGCCAGCAGCCTTGACCCCCACAGGGGCGACTATGGCTACACCTTC.

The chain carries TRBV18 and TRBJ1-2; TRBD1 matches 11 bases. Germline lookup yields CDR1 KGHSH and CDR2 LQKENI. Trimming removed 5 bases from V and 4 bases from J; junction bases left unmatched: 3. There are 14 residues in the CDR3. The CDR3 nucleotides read TGTGCCAGCTCAGCCGGGACAGGGGGCTATGGCTACACCTTC. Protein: CASSAGTGGYGYTF.

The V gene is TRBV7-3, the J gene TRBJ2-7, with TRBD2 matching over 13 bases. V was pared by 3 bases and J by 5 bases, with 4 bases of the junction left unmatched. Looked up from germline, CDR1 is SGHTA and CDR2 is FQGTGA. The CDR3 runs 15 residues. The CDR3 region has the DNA TGTGCCAGCAGCTTGACCGGGACTAGCGGGGACGAGCAGTACTTC. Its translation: CASSLTGTSGDEQYF.

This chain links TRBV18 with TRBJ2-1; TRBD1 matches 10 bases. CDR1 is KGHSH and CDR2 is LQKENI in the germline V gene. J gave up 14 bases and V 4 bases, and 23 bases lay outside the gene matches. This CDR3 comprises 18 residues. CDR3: CASSLNRARGQGTKQEFF. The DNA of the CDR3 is TGTGCCAGCTCACTTAATCGCGCTAGGGGACAGGGGACCAAACAGGAGTTCTTC.

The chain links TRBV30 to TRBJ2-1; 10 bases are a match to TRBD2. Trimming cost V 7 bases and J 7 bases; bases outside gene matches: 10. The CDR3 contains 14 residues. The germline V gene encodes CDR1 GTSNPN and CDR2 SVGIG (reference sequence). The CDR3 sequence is CASTKSGGANEQFF. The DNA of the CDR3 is TGTGCCTCCACCAAAAGCGGGGGGGCGAATGAGCAGTTCTTC.

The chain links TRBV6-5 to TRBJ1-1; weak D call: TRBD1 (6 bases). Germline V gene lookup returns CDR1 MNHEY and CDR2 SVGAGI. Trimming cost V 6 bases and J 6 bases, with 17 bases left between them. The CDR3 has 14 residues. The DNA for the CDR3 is TGTGCCAGCAGAAGAATACAGGGCAGCGCTGAAGCTTTCTTT. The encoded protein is CASRRIQGSAEAFF.

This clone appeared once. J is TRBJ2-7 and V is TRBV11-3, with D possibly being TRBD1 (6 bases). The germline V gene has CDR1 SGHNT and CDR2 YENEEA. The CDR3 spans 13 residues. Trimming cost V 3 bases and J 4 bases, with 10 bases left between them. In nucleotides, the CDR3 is TGTGCCAGCAGCTTGGGGGCGCGGTACGAGCAGTACTTC. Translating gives CASSLGARYEQYF.

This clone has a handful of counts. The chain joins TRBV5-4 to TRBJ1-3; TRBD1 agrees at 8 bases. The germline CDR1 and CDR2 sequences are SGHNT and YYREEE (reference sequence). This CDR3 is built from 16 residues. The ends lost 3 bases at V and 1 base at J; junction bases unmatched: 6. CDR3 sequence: CASSSQGAVSGNTIYF. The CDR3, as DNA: TGTGCCAGCAGCTCGCAGGGGGCAGTTTCTGGAAACACCATATATTTT.

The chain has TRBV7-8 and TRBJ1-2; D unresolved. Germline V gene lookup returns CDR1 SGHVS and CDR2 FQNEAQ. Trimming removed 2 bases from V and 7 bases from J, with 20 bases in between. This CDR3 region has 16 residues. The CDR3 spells CASSLNIAGQLGGYTF. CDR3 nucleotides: TGTGCCAGCAGCTTAAATATTGCGGGCCAGCTGGGTGGCTACACCTTC.

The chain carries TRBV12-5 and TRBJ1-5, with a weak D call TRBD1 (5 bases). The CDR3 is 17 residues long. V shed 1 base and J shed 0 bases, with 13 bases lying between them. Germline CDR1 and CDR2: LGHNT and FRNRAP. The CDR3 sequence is CASGLGGGTYSNQPQHF. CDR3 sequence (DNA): TGTGCTAGTGGTTTGGGGGGCGGCACTTATAGCAATCAGCCCCAGCATTTT.